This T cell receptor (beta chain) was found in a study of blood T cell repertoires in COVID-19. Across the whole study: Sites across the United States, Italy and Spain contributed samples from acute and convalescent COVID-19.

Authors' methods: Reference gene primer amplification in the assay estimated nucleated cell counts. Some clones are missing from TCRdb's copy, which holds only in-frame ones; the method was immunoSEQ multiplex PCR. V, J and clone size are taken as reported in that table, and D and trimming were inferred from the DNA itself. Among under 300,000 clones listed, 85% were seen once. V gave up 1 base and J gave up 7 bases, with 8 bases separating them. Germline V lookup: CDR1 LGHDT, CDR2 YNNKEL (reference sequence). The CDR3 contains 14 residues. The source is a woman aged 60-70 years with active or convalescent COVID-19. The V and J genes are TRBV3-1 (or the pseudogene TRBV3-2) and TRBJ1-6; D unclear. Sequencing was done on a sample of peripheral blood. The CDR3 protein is CASSQGGFNSPLHF. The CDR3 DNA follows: TGTGCCAGCAGCCAAGGAGGGTTCAATTCACCCCTCCACTTT.